The clone carrying this T cell receptor (beta chain) was observed a handful of times. As yet, its antigen is unknown. V was pared by 6 bases and J by 7 bases, with 9 bases of the junction left unmatched. The CDR3 has 14 residues. CDR1 and CDR2 (germline): DFQATT, SNEGSKA (reference sequence). Addition of a universal primer site occurred through template switching, and cDNA carried unique molecular identifiers. From the 5' RACE reads, TCRdb called clonotypes with MiXCR, one entry per CDR3 protein. Of hundreds of thousands of distinct CDR3 sequences in the sample, 8.6% are singletons; the top ten hold 0.85% to 1%. These data originate in a study of identical twins. The study, taken as a whole, reports: Researchers reported excess low generation probability among twin-shared out-of-frame alpha sequences. The analysis was cross-sectional rather than longitudinal within donors. Because invariant MAIT and iNKT cells could be present, zero-insertion analyses could be partly confounded.

The same sample was also used in a study of yellow fever vaccine responses in identical twins.

Material for sequencing was PBMCs. The rearrangement uses TRBV20-1 and TRBJ1-6; 7 positions agree with TRBD1. This TCR was recovered from a young woman in good health. The CDR3 sequence is CSAHTGDLNSPLHF. DNA of the CDR3: TGCAGTGCCCATACAGGGGATCTGAATTCACCCCTCCACTTT.